This TCR beta chain emerged from a study of cytomegalovirus exposure and HLA in healthy donors. This clone has only a few counts. The study ran its PCR with 60 Vbeta and 13 Jbeta primers. Method: immunoSEQ multiplex PCR; TCRdb's copy keeps in-frame clones and lacks some. Of 150,000 to 200,000 clones in the sample, more than 60% were seen once. CDR1 is SEHNR, CDR2 FQNEAQ, per germline (reference sequence). Trimming took 5 bases from V and 5 from J; bases not matched to a gene: 3. The CDR3 length is 13 residues. The receptor comes from a female donor in good health and CMV-seronegative. The sequenced material came from PBMCs. V is TRBV7-9 and J is TRBJ2-7; TRBD1 agrees at 10 bases. CDR3 loop: CASSAGTGDEQYF. CDR3 nucleotides: TGTGCCAGCAGCGCCGGGACAGGGGACGAGCAGTACTTC.